The rows below give T cell receptor beta chains drawn from one sample of a study of beta chain features in type 1 diabetes. Profiling relied on immunoSEQ multiplex PCR, and the TCRdb table lists in-frame clones only, not all of them. Of roughly 260,000 clones listed, around 21% are singletons. The sample comprised naive CD4+ T cells from blood. The receptor set was obtained from a middle-aged woman with type 1 diabetes. Both conserved end residues are part of each CDR3. The order of the fields is V gene, D gene, J gene, CDR3 protein. A D gene is named only where the DNA matches it firmly.

v_call: TRBV19
d_call: TRBD1
j_call: TRBJ2-6
cdr3_aa: CASTRTGESSGANVLTF

v_call: TRBV7-2
d_call: .
j_call: TRBJ1-5
cdr3_aa: CASSRGPVSNQPQHF

v_call: TRBV4-3
d_call: TRBD1
j_call: TRBJ1-2
cdr3_aa: CASSQGQGLHYGYTF

v_call: TRBV5-1
d_call: .
j_call: TRBJ2-5
cdr3_aa: CASSISGHQQETQYF

v_call: TRBV2
d_call: TRBD1
j_call: TRBJ2-1
cdr3_aa: CASSVIHRGDEQFF

v_call: TRBV27
d_call: .
j_call: TRBJ2-5
cdr3_aa: CASSLRKTDQETQYF

v_call: TRBV30
d_call: TRBD2
j_call: TRBJ2-2
cdr3_aa: CAFRLAGGRRELFF

v_call: TRBV7-9
d_call: .
j_call: TRBJ2-5
cdr3_aa: CASHLGGAETQYF

v_call: TRBV30
d_call: TRBD1
j_call: TRBJ1-5
cdr3_aa: CAFTPDRGGQPQHF

v_call: TRBV9
d_call: TRBD1
j_call: TRBJ2-3
cdr3_aa: CASSVDRGRDTQYF

v_call: TRBV28
d_call: TRBD1
j_call: TRBJ1-2
cdr3_aa: CASRRDRVNGYTF

v_call: TRBV4-1
d_call: .
j_call: TRBJ1-1
cdr3_aa: CASSQVTVNTEAFF

v_call: TRBV7-2
d_call: TRBD2
j_call: TRBJ2-3
cdr3_aa: CASSLRTSGFSTDTQYF

v_call: TRBV4-1
d_call: .
j_call: TRBJ1-5
cdr3_aa: CASSPAGPSTSSAVQPQHF

v_call: TRBV9
d_call: TRBD2
j_call: TRBJ2-1
cdr3_aa: CASSTGLAGGVDEQFF

v_call: TRBV27
d_call: .
j_call: TRBJ1-1
cdr3_aa: CASSFMEGSTEAFF

v_call: TRBV9
d_call: .
j_call: TRBJ1-2
cdr3_aa: CASSVAGGPNGYTF

v_call: TRBV5-6
d_call: .
j_call: TRBJ2-2
cdr3_aa: CASSSRRLTANTGELFF

v_call: TRBV5-4
d_call: .
j_call: TRBJ1-1
cdr3_aa: CASRLGGAGVNTEAFF

v_call: TRBV28
d_call: .
j_call: TRBJ2-4
cdr3_aa: CASTFDGLGIQYF

v_call: TRBV4-3
d_call: TRBD2
j_call: TRBJ2-5
cdr3_aa: CASSQTSGGPQETQYF

v_call: TRBV28
d_call: .
j_call: TRBJ2-5
cdr3_aa: CASSSPSSLQETQYF

v_call: TRBV27
d_call: TRBD1
j_call: TRBJ2-5
cdr3_aa: CASNGRRDRETQYF

v_call: TRBV5-1
d_call: .
j_call: TRBJ1-2
cdr3_aa: CASSLGSDYGYTF

v_call: TRBV25-1
d_call: .
j_call: TRBJ2-7
cdr3_aa: CASTRTDAYEQYF

v_call: TRBV2
d_call: .
j_call: TRBJ1-2
cdr3_aa: CASSEAPGGLYGYTF

v_call: TRBV4-3
d_call: .
j_call: TRBJ1-4
cdr3_aa: CASSHGDQTNEKLFF

v_call: TRBV5-6
d_call: .
j_call: TRBJ1-1
cdr3_aa: CASTSRRENTEAFF

v_call: TRBV6-5
d_call: TRBD2
j_call: TRBJ2-7
cdr3_aa: CASRGPGTSSYEQYF

v_call: TRBV9
d_call: .
j_call: TRBJ2-2
cdr3_aa: CASSVEGQVTGELFF

v_call: TRBV18
d_call: TRBD1
j_call: TRBJ2-7
cdr3_aa: CASSPAGTGVYEQYF

v_call: TRBV14
d_call: TRBD1
j_call: TRBJ1-2
cdr3_aa: CASSQTNRDRVNGYTF

v_call: TRBV4-3
d_call: TRBD2
j_call: TRBJ2-1
cdr3_aa: CASSQDLLAGVENEQFF

v_call: TRBV18
d_call: .
j_call: TRBJ1-5
cdr3_aa: CASSPARDQPQHF

v_call: TRBV6-6
d_call: .
j_call: TRBJ2-7
cdr3_aa: CASSTTSYEQYF